This record covers a single T cell receptor beta chain. Antigen specificity is unknown. Researchers built TCR beta libraries using quantitative 5'-RACE with molecular barcodes. MiXCR, run by TCRdb on the 5' RACE reads, gives a single entry per CDR3 protein. The sample includes around 140,000 distinct CDR3 sequences, roughly a sixth seen only once; the top ten take roughly a third. The data were obtained in a study of CD8 T cells in ankylosing spondylitis. General study results and limits: Relatively rare in peripheral blood, disease-linked clones were also CD8+. Characteristic, it appeared, of ankylosing spondylitis blood was a TCR beta motif of 7 or 8 highly homologous variants. From matched ankylosing spondylitis synovial fluid, disease-linked clones were reportedly recovered at significantly enriched levels. A number of the motif variants had already been described in reactive arthritis synovial fluid and blood.

The CDR3 runs to 12 residues. Trimming removed 4 bases at V and 7 bases at J, with 8 bases between. Germline V lookup: CDR1 SGHTA, CDR2 FQGTGA. The material sequenced was blood, either unsorted or a sorted T cell fraction (not recorded which). The chain has TRBV7-3 and TRBJ2-1; D not certain. This receptor was obtained from a male donor with ankylosing spondylitis. The CDR3 DNA is TGTGCCAGCAGCTCCCTCCATAATGAGCAGTTCTTC. As protein: CASSSLHNEQFF.